This TCR beta chain stems from a study of T cells in Graves' hyperthyroidism and ophthalmopathy. Study-wide points: The majority of expanded thyroid clonotypes above 0.001 also appeared in blood.

RNA transcripts served as the template for amplifying TCR beta CDR3 regions. Using the HTBI primer set, a first-round RT-PCR was run on the TCR CDR3. Using its own MiXCR run on the multiplex PCR reads, TCRdb lists one record per CDR3 protein. The sample carries about 600,000 distinct CDR3 sequences, roughly 16% recorded once. About this clonotype: Its cognate antigen is unknown. Relative to the germline gene, one junction end is altered; a read error may explain this.

CDR1 and CDR2 (germline): LGHDT, YNNKEL (reference sequence). The CDR3 spans 14 residues. Criteria for exclusion of patients were uncontrolled infection, other autoimmune disease, pregnancy or lactation. Clinical symptoms, serum thyroxine and TRAb, thyroid ultrasound and orbital computed tomography together formed the diagnostic basis. The chain carries TRBV3-1 and TRBJ1-2; D possibly corresponds to TRBD1 (6 bases). The sample consisted of blood. The sequence was obtained from a woman in her 40s with Graves' ophthalmopathy. This chain's CDR3 is CASSQGTPQWGYTF. In DNA, the CDR3 is TGTGCTAGCAGCCAAGGGACACCCCAGTGGGGCTACACCTTC.